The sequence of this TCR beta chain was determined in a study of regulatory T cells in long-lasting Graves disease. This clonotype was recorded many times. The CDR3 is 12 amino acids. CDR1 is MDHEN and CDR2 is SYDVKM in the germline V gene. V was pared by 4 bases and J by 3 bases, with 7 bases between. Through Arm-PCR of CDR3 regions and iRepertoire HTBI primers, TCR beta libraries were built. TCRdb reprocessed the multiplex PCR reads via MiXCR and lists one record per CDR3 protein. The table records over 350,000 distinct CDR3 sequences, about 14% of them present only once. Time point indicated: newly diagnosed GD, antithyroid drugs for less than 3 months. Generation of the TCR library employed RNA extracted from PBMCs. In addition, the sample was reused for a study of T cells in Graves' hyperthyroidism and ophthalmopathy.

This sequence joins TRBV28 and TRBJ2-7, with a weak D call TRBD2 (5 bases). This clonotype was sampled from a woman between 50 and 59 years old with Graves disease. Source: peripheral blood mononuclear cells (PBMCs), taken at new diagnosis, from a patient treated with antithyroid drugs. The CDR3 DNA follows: TGTGCCAGCAGTTACACTAGCTACGAGCAGTACTTC. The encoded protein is CASSYTSYEQYF. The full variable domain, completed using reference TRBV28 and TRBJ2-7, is DVKVTQSSRYLVKRTGEKVFLECVQDMDHENMFWYRQDPGLGLRLIYFSYDVKMKEKGDIPEGYSVSREKKERFSLILESASTNQTSMYLCASSYTSYEQYFGPGTRLTVT.